This TCR beta chain originates from a study of blood T cell repertoires in COVID-19. Each participant's cohort was designated according to participant-reported clinical history. Two negative PCRs, clearance, or symptom resolution were required of recovered Cohort 3 donors. The ends were cut back, 4 bases at V and 8 bases at J, with 17 bases in the middle. CDR3 length: 14 amino acids. Germline V lookup: CDR1 SGHTA, CDR2 FQGTGA. How the authors handled the data: Estimation of nucleated cell counts was performed using reference gene primer amplification. The assay was immunoSEQ multiplex PCR, and TCRdb's table has in-frame clones only and misses some. From that table come the V and J calls and clone size; the DNA was used to work out D and trimming. This repertoire shows approximately 210,000 clones, approximately 84% found once; its top ten account for 14% to 15%.

The sequenced sample was PBMCs or T cells enriched from blood (not recorded which). The chain is built from TRBV7-3 and TRBJ1-2, with TRBD1 as a possible D gene (5 bases). The source of this sequence is a middle-aged man who had recovered from COVID-19. CDR3 DNA sequence: TGTGCCAGCAGCTCGCCGGGACTGCCACAGGGCTACACCTTC. Its translation: CASSSPGLPQGYTF.